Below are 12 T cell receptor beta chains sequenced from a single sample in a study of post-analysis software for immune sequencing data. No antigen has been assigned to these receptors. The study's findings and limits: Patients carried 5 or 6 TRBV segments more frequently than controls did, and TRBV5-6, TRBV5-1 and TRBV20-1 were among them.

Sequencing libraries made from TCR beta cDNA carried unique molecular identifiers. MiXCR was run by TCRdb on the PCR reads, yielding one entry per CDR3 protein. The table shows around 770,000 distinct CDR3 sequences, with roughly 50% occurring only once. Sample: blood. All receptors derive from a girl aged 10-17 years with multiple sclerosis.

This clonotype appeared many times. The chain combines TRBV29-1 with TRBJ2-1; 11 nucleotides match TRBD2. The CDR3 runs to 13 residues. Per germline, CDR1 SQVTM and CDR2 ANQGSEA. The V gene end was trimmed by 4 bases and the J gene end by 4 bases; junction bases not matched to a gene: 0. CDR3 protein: CSVGTSGYNEQFF. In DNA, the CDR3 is TGCAGCGTTGGGACTAGCGGGTACAATGAGCAGTTCTTC.

CDR3 nucleotide sequence: TGTGCCAGCAGCCAAGATAGACTAGCCCCTAGCTCCTACAATGAGCAGTTCTTC. Translation: CASSQDRLAPSSYNEQFF. The chain links TRBV3-1 to TRBJ2-1, with TRBD2 matching over 7 bases. The length of the CDR3 is 18 residues. In germline, CDR1 is LGHDT, CDR2 YNNKEL (reference sequence). Unmatched junction bases numbered 8, after V lost 0 bases and J lost 0 bases.

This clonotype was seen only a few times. Here the CDR3 DNA reads TGTGCCAGCAGCTTAAACGTGGGGGCGGGCCGGGATTACAATGAGCAGTTCTTC. Its protein product is CASSLNVGAGRDYNEQFF. The chain is built from TRBV7-3 and TRBJ2-1, with a weak D call TRBD1 (6 bases). V lost 1 base to trimming and J lost 4 bases, with 20 bases between them. The CDR3 runs 18 residues. Germline CDR1 SGHTA, CDR2 FQGTGA.

The CDR3 DNA sequence: TGTGCCAGCAGCCAAGATGGGGGGAACAATGAGCAGTTCTTC. Its protein product is CASSQDGGNNEQFF. The V gene is TRBV3-1, the J gene TRBJ2-1; D perhaps matches TRBD2 (6 bases). Germline V CDR1 and CDR2: LGHDT, YNNKEL (reference sequence). The CDR3 length is 14 residues. Trimming removed 0 bases at V and 5 bases at J, with 8 bases between.

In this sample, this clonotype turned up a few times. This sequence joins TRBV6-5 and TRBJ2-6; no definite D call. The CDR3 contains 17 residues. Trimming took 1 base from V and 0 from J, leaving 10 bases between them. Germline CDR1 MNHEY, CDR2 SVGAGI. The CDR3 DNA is TGTGCCAGCAGTTACTTTCCCCAGAGCTCTGGGGCCAACGTCCTGACTTTC. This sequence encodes CASSYFPQSSGANVLTF.

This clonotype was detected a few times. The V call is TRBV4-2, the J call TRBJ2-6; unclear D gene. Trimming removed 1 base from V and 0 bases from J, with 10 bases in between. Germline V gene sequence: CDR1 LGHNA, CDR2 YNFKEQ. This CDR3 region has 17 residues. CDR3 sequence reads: CASSQVAGNSGANVLTF. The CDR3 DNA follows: TGTGCCAGCAGCCAAGTGGCCGGAAACTCTGGGGCCAACGTCCTGACTTTC.

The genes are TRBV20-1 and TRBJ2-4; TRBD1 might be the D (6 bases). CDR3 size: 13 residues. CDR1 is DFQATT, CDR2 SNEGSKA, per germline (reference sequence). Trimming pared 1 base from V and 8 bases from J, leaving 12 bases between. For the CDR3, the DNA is TGCAGTGCTAGAGGCGGACAGTCAGACATTCAGTACTTC. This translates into CSARGGQSDIQYF.

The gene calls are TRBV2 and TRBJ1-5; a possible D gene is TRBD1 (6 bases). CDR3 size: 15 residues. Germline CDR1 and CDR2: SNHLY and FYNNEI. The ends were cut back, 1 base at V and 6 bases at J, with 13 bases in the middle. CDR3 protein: CASSEGSRGGQPQHF. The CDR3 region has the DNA TGTGCCAGCAGTGAAGGTTCCAGGGGCGGTCAGCCCCAGCATTTT.

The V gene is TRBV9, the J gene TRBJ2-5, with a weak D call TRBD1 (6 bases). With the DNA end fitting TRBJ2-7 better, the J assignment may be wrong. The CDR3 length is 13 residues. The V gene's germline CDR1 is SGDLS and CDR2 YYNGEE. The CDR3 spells CASSVIPGDEQYF. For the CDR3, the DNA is TGTGCCAGCAGCGTGATTCCAGGGGACGAGCAGTACTTC.

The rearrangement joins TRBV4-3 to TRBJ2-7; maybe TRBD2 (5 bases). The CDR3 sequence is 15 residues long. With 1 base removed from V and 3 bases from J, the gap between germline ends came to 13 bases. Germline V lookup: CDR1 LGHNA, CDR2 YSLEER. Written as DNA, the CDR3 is TGCGCCAGCAGCCAAGTGAGTAGCGCGCACTACGAGCAGTACTTC. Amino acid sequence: CASSQVSSAHYEQYF.

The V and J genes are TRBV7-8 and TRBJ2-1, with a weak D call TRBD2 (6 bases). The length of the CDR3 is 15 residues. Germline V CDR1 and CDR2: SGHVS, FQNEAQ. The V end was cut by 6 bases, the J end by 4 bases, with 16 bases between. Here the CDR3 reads CASSRTRDSYNEQFF. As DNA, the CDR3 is TGTGCCAGCAGTCGGACACGGGACTCTTACAATGAGCAGTTCTTC.

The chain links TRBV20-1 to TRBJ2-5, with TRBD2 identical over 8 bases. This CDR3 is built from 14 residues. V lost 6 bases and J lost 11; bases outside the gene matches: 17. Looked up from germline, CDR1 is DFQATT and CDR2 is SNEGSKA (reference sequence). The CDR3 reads CSARLSGGPSEQYF. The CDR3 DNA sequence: TGCAGTGCCCGACTATCGGGAGGGCCAAGTGAGCAGTACTTC.